This TCR beta chain was sequenced for a study of T cell changes during pregnancy in multiple sclerosis. The assay was immunoSEQ multiplex PCR, and TCRdb's table has in-frame clones only and misses some. This table has approximately 60,000 clones, 85% to 95% appearing once. Specimen: CD4+ T cells from peripheral blood mononuclear cells, collected before pregnancy. This receptor was identified in a female donor with multiple sclerosis, enrolled in a pregnancy study.

The CDR3 coding sequence is TGTGCCAGCAGCTTAGTCTCGGGGGACGTCAATGAGCAGTTCTTC. Its translation is CASSLVSGDVNEQFF. The genes are TRBV11-3 and TRBJ2-1; D possibly corresponds to TRBD2 (6 bases). V was shortened by 1 base and J by 6 bases, with 13 bases between the two germline ends. Germline loops: CDR1 SGHNT, CDR2 YENEEA. The CDR3 loop spans 15 amino acids.